Below are 6 T cell receptor beta chains sequenced from a single sample in a study of control samples from healthy donors and cancer patients. Some clones are missing from TCRdb's copy, which holds only in-frame ones; the method was immunoSEQ multiplex PCR. The sample yields 80,000 or so clones, roughly 90% seen once. The sample comprised blood. These receptors came from a man aged 45-65 years in good health.

Concerning this clone itself: The junction does not match germline at one end; this may be a read error. This chain links TRBV7-8 with TRBJ2-7, with D perhaps matching TRBD1 (6 bases). This CDR3 has 12 amino acids. Germline CDR1 SGHVS, CDR2 FQNEAQ. CDR3 loop: CASSLALAGQRF. The CDR3 nucleotides read TGTGCCAGCAGCTTAGCGCTCGCCGGACAGCGCTTC.

The rearrangement links TRBV5-1 to TRBJ2-3; TRBD2 matches at 8 bases. V dropped 0 bases and J dropped 8; count of bases not matched to a gene: 5. Germline V CDR1 and CDR2: SGHRS, YFSETQ. The CDR3 has 14 amino acids. The CDR3 region is CASSLERGIGTQYF. DNA of the CDR3: TGCGCCAGCAGCTTGGAGCGGGGGATCGGTACGCAGTATTTT.

The V call is TRBV27, the J call TRBJ2-2; 12 bases are shared with TRBD2. V trimming: 6 bases; J trimming: 4 bases; junction bases outside the gene matches: 0. Germline V gives CDR1 MNHEY, CDR2 SMNVEV (reference sequence). The CDR3 covers 14 residues. CDR3 DNA: TGTGCCAGCAGACTAGCGGGGGGCACCGGGGAGCTGTTTTTT. Translating it yields CASRLAGGTGELFF.

This chain links TRBV5-1 with TRBJ1-3, with 11 bases lining up with TRBD1. This CDR3 has 16 residues. CDR1 is SGHRS, CDR2 YFSETQ, per germline. V lost 7 bases and J lost 0; bases outside the gene matches: 6. The CDR3 DNA follows: TGCGCCAGCTCCAGGACAGGGGGCAACTCTGGAAACACCATATATTTT. This sequence encodes CASSRTGGNSGNTIYF.

The chain is built from TRBV28 and TRBJ2-4, with 7 bases lining up with TRBD1. From germline, CDR1 is MDHEN and CDR2 SYDVKM. CDR3 length equals 17 residues. Trimming took 1 base from V and 1 from J; bases not matched to a gene: 7. As DNA, the CDR3 is TGTGCCAGCAGTTTATATGAGGGGGCACTCGCCAAAAACATTCAGTACTTC. This translates into CASSLYEGALAKNIQYF.

CDR3 nucleotides: TGTGCCTGGAGCGGACAGGGCAGCTCTGGAAACACCATATATTTT. Translation gives CAWSGQGSSGNTIYF. The chain employs TRBV30 and TRBJ1-3; 8 bases line up with TRBD1. J lost 0 bases, V lost 3 bases, and 4 bases had no gene match. The CDR3 runs 15 residues. CDR1 and CDR2 (germline): GTSNPN, SVGIG (reference sequence).